This TCR beta chain originates from a study of T cells in Graves' hyperthyroidism and ophthalmopathy. Study conclusions and caveats: Blood also contained most expanded thyroid clonotypes above 0.001. Ophthalmopathy stood apart from stable hyperthyroidism in a 13 V-J model.

Germline trimming cut 4 bases from V and 1 base from J; bases unmatched to any gene: 13. Germline CDR1 is MDHEN and CDR2 is SYDVKM. This CDR3 region has 18 residues. Researchers took RNA transcripts and amplified the TCR beta CDR3 regions from them. TCR CDR3 regions were first amplified by RT-PCR with HTBI primers. TCRdb re-called the multiplex PCR reads through MiXCR, storing one row per CDR3 protein. The table includes some 250,000 distinct CDR3 sequences, 14% to 15% detected once. Extraction of PBMCs used roughly 9.6 ml of fresh peripheral blood. This clonotype has at least ten counts. Antigen specificity is unknown.

The rearrangement uses TRBV28 and TRBJ1-5; 7 bases line up with TRBD1. The material sequenced was blood. The sequence derives from a middle-aged woman with Graves' hyperthyroidism that later progressed to Graves' ophthalmopathy. The CDR3 sequence is CASSYLGFGQASNQPQHF. DNA for the CDR3: TGTGCCAGCAGTTACCTCGGGTTTGGACAGGCCAGCAATCAGCCCCAGCATTTT. Filled out from reference TRBV28 and TRBJ1-5, the complete variable domain reads DVKVTQSSRYLVKRTGEKVFLECVQDMDHENMFWYRQDPGLGLRLIYFSYDVKMKEKGDIPEGYSVSREKKERFSLILESASTNQTSMYLCASSYLGFGQASNQPQHFGDGTRLSIL.